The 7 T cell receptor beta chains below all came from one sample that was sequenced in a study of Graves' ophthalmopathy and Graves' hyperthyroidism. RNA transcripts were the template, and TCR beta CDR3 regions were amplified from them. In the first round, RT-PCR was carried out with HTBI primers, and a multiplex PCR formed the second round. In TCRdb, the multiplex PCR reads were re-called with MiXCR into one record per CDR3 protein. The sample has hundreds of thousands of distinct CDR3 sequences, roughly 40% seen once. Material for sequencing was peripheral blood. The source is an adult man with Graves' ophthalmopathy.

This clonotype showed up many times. CDR3 sequence: CSGYRGNSPLHF. CDR3 nucleotide sequence: TGCAGTGGCTACAGGGGGAATTCACCCCTCCACTTT. The chain carries TRBV20-1 and TRBJ1-6; 8 nucleotides line up with TRBD1. CDR1 and CDR2 (germline): DFQATT, SNEGSKA (reference sequence). The CDR3 totals 12 residues. Trimming removed 7 bases from V and 7 bases from J; junction bases left unmatched: 3.

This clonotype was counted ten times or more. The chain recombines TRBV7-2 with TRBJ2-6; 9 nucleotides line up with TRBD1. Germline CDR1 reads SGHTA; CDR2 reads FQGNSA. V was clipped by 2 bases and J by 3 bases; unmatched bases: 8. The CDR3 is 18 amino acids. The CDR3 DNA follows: TGTGCCAGCAGCTTATTTCCCGGGACAGGGTTTGGGGCCAACGTCCTGACTTTC. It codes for CASSLFPGTGFGANVLTF.

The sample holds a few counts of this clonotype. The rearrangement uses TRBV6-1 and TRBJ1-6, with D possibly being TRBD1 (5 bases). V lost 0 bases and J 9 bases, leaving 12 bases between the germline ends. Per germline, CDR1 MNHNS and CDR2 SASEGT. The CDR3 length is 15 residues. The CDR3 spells CASSEAGQGRSPLHF. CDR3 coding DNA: TGTGCCAGCAGTGAAGCGGGGCAGGGTCGTTCACCCCTCCACTTT.

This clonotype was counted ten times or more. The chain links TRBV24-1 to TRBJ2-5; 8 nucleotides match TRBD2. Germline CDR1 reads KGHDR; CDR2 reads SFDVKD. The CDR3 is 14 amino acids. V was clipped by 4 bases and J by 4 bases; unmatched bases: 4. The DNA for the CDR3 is TGTGCCACCAGTGAGCCAGCGGGAGCAGAGACCCAGTACTTC. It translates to CATSEPAGAETQYF.

The CDR3 reads CASSEQGLSNTEAFF. DNA for the CDR3: TGCGCCAGCAGTGAGCAGGGGCTATCGAACACTGAAGCTTTCTTT. This chain links TRBV10-2 with TRBJ1-1; possibly TRBD1 for D (6 bases). V lost 2 bases and J lost 1, with 11 bases in between. Germline V CDR1 and CDR2: WSHSY, SAAADI. This CDR3 has 15 amino acids.

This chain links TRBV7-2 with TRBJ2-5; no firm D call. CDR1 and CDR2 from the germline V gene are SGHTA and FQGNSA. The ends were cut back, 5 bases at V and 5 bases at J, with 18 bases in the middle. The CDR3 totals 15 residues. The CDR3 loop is CASSQESRFGETQYF. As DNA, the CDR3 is TGTGCCAGCAGCCAAGAATCTAGGTTCGGGGAGACCCAGTACTTC.

CDR3 in DNA: TGTGCCCACCGGGACAGGGTTTATGGCTACACCTTC. Protein: CAHRDRVYGYTF. The V and J genes are TRBV6-1 and TRBJ1-2, with 9 bases fitting TRBD1. This CDR3 has 12 residues. Germline V CDR1 and CDR2: MNHNS, SASEGT. Trimming took 11 bases from V and 5 from J; bases not matched to a gene: 6.